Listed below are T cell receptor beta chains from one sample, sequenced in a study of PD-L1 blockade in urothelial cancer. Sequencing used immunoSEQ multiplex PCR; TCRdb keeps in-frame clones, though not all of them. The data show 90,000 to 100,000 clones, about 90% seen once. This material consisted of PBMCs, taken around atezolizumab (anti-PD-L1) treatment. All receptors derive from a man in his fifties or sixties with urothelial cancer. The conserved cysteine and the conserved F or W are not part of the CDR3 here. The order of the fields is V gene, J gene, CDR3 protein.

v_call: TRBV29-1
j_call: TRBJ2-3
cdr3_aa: SVGLAGGDTQY

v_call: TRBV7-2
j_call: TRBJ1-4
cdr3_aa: ASSMNRILNEKLF

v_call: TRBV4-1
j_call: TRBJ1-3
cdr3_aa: ASSPMAFPGRVSGNTIY

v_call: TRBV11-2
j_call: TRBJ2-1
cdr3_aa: ASSLDRWARNEQF

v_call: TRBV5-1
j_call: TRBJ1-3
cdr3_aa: ASSTQGAGGNTIY

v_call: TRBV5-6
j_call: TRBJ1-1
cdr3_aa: ASSLPQVVTEAF

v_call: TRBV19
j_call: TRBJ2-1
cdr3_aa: ASSSRASGGSSYNEQF

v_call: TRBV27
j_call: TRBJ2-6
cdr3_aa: ASTPGGLNSGANVLT

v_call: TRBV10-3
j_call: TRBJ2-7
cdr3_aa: AISDEQDSYEQY

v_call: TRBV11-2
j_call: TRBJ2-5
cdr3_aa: ASSQGAQETQY

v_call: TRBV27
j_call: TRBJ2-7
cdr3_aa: ASSFSAGTGGPRN

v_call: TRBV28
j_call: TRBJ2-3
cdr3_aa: ASSSAGTSGRHTQY

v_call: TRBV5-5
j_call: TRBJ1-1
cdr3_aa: ASSSLPGQGGFAEAF

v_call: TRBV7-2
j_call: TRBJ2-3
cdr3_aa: ASSSRDHTSTDTQY

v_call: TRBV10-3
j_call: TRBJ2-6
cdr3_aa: AIRRQGSGANVLT

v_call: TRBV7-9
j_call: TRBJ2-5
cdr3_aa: ASSFGTGSGETQY

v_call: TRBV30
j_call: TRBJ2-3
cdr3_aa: AWSVGTSTDTQY

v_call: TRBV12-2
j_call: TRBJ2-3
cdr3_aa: ASRTRTERCTDTQY

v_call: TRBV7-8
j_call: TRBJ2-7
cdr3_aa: ASSLGLANNYEQY

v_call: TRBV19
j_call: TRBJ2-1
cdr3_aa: ASSESGRFSEQF

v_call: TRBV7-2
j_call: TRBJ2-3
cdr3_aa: ASSFRRESTDTQY

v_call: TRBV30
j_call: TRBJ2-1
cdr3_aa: AWSVSGLPYNEQF

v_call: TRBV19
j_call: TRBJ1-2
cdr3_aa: ASSISVTTGYGYT

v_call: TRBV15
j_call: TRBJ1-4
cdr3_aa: ATSRGDRGHSGEKLF

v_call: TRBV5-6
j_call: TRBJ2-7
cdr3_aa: ASSPDTRAYEQY

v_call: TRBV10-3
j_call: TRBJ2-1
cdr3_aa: AISEREEYNEQF

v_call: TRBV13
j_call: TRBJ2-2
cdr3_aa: ASLLLPGESIGELF

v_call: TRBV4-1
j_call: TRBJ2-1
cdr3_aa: ASSPGLAGGPYNEQF

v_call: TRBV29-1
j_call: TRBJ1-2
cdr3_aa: SAGDSSPTNYGYT

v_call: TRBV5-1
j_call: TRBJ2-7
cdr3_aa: ASSLEPPYEQY

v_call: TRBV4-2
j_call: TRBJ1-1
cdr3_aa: ASSQGGGATEAF

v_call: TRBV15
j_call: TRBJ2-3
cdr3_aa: ATSHRASGISTDTQY

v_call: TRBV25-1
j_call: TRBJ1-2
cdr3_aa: ASSEGTDYGYT

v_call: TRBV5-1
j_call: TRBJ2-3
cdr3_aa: ASSPGSTDTQY

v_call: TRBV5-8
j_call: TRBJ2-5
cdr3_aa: ASSWPQETQY

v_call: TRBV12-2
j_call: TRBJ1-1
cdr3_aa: ASRFNEGTGHTEAF

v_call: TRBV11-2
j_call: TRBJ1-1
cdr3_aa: ASSLEAGGLTEAF

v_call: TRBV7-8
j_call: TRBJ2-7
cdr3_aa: ASSASGTSIFFEQY

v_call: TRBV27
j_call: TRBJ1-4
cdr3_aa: ASSFRTGTDELF

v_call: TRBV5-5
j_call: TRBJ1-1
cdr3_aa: ASSLIVGQGAREAF

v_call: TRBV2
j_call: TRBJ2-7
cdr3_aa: ASRMNNYEQY

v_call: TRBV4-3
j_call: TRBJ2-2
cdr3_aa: ASSQTPGLPTGELF

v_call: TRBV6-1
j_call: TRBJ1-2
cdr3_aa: ATNSGWGYT

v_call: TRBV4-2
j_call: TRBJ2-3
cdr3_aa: ASSQDSRGSTDTQY

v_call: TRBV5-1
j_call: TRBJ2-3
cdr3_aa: ASSLAGATDTQY

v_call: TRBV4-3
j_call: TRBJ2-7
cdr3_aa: ASSQDKGPYEQY

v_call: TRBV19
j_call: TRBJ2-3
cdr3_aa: ASSNEGQTDTQY

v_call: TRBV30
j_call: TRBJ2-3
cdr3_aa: AWRTTGGRTDTQY

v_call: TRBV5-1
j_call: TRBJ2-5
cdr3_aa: ASRTSGTIEETQY

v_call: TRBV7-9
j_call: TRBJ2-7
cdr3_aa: ASSKQGWEQY

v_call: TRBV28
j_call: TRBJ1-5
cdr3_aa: ASSLTGTETYSNQPQH

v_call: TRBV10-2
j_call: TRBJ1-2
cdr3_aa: ASSEGTVSFGYT

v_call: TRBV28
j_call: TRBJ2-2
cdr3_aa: ASRIRELNTGELF